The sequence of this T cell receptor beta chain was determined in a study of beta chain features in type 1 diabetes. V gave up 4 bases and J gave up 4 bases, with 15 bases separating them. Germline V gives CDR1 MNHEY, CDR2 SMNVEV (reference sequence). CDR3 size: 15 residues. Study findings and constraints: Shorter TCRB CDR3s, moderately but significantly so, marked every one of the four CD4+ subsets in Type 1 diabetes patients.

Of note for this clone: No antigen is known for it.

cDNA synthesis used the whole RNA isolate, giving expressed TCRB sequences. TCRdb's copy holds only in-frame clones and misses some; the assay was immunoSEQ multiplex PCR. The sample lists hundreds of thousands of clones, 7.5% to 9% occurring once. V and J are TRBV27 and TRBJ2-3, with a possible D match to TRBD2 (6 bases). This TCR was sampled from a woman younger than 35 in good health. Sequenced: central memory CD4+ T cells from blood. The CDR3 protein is CASSSRGGGADTQYF. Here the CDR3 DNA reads TGTGCCAGCAGTTCCCGAGGAGGAGGGGCAGATACGCAGTATTTT.